What follows are 23 T cell receptor beta chains derived from one specimen sequenced in a study of shared clonotypes between healthy human individuals. Only in-frame clones appear in the TCRdb table, and some are missing; sequencing was by immunoSEQ multiplex PCR. Among about 2.1 million clones listed, around 95% were seen once. CD45RO-negative cells were positively selected for CCR7, leaving out terminally differentiated effector memory CD45RA+ cells. Sequencing was performed on naive CD8+ T cells from PBMCs. Receptor source: a man in his late teens or twenties in good health. Some clones in this sample may be carry-over from other donors' samples.

This chain joins TRBV7-9 and TRBJ2-2; no definite D call. Germline-derived CDR1 and CDR2 are SEHNR and FQNEAQ (reference sequence). The V end lost 11 bases, the J end lost 3 bases, and 10 bases lay between the germline ends. This CDR3 comprises 12 residues. CDR3 coding DNA: TGTGCCGGCCTCTTGCACACCGGGGAGCTGTTTTTT. Its translation is CAGLLHTGELFF.

This clone has just one count. The chain has TRBV28 and TRBJ2-2, with 7 bases lining up with TRBD2. The CDR3 consists of 15 residues. After removal of 6 bases from V and 4 bases from J, the junction contained 8 bases not matched to a gene. In germline, CDR1 is MDHEN, CDR2 SYDVKM. CDR3 coding DNA: TGTGCCAGCAGCCCCGGGCGGGAGTCCACCGGGGAGCTGTTTTTT. This gives the protein CASSPGRESTGELFF.

The chain employs TRBV29-1 and TRBJ1-3, with TRBD1 matching over 7 bases. Germline trimming cut 2 bases from V and 4 bases from J; bases unmatched to any gene: 17. This CDR3 spans 18 amino acids. Germline-derived CDR1 and CDR2 are SQVTM and ANQGSEA. The CDR3 sequence: CSVEIRSWQGVEGNTIYF. The DNA of the CDR3 is TGCAGCGTTGAAATCAGGTCATGGCAGGGGGTTGAGGGAAACACCATATATTTT.

The V and J genes are TRBV5-5 and TRBJ2-1; D may be TRBD2 (6 bases). Per germline, CDR1 SGHKS and CDR2 YYEKEE (reference sequence). V was trimmed by 0 bases and J by 1 base, leaving 11 bases between them. CDR3 length: 16 amino acids. CDR3 protein: CASSLERGISYNEQFF. In DNA, the CDR3 is TGTGCCAGCAGCTTGGAACGCGGGATATCCTACAATGAGCAGTTCTTC.

Points on this clone: Additional DNA sequences in this sample encode the identical CDR3. The genes are TRBV6-4 and TRBJ2-1; D is possibly TRBD2 (5 bases). The CDR3 runs 14 residues. Per germline, CDR1 MRHNA and CDR2 SNTAGT. Trimming took 3 bases from V and 4 from J, leaving 10 bases between them. The CDR3 loop is CASSDRGSYNEQFF. The CDR3 DNA follows: TGTGCCAGCAGTGATAGAGGGTCTTACAATGAGCAGTTCTTC.

J is TRBJ1-1 and V is TRBV27, with 7 bases that match TRBD1. Germline CDR1 is MNHEY and CDR2 is SMNVEV (reference sequence). The CDR3 totals 15 residues. Germline trimming cut 7 bases from V and 6 bases from J; bases unmatched to any gene: 14. The CDR3 DNA sequence: TGTGCCAGCAACCCAAGACAGGGTCAGGCTGCTGAAGCTTTCTTT. Its translation is CASNPRQGQAAEAFF.

The chain is built from TRBV30 and TRBJ1-2; D gene ambiguous. Trimming shortened V by 3 bases and J by 4 bases, and 9 bases separated the two germline ends. CDR3 length: 12 amino acids. Germline values: CDR1 GTSNPN, CDR2 SVGIG (reference sequence). The CDR3 sequence is CAWRGPSYGYTF. DNA for the CDR3: TGTGCCTGGAGAGGCCCCTCCTATGGCTACACCTTC.

This clone was picked up one time. V and J are TRBV9 and TRBJ1-2; weak D call: TRBD1 (5 bases). The V end lost 3 bases, the J end lost 8 bases, and 14 bases lay between the germline ends. The V gene's germline CDR1 is SGDLS and CDR2 YYNGEE. This CDR3 is 13 amino acids long. Here the CDR3 DNA reads TGTGCCAGCAGCGAGGGACGCGGCACGGGCTACACCTTC. It specifies CASSEGRGTGYTF.

The genes are TRBV27 and TRBJ2-7; 10 bases are shared with TRBD2. This CDR3 comprises 17 residues. The V gene end was trimmed by 5 bases and the J gene end by 5 bases; junction bases not matched to a gene: 15. CDR1 MNHEY and CDR2 SMNVEV come from the germline V gene (reference sequence). The CDR3, as DNA: TGTGCCAGCAGTCCCATAGCGGGAGGCATCCTTGGCGACGAGCAGTACTTC. Its protein product is CASSPIAGGILGDEQYF.

The chain links TRBV29-1 to TRBJ1-2; D not certain. CDR3 size: 11 residues. Deletions cut 5 bases from V and 0 bases from J, with 4 bases between. From germline, CDR1 is SQVTM and CDR2 ANQGSEA. CDR3 DNA: TGCAGCGTTATGACTAACTATGGCTACACCTTC. It encodes CSVMTNYGYTF.

The chain is built from TRBV4-1 and TRBJ2-1; 11 bases agree with TRBD2. The V segment lost 0 bases and the J segment 6 bases; nucleotides outside the gene matches: 7. Germline CDR1 reads MGHRA; CDR2 reads YSYEKL. The CDR3 has 17 amino acids. CDR3 nucleotides: TGCGCCAGCAGCCAAGAGCCTACTAGCGGGAGTGGCAATGAGCAGTTCTTC. This gives the protein CASSQEPTSGSGNEQFF.

The chain couples TRBV28 to TRBJ2-4; D tentatively fits TRBD1 or TRBD2 (5 bases each). Germline lookup yields CDR1 MDHEN and CDR2 SYDVKM. This CDR3 is 14 amino acids long. The V gene lost 4 bases and the J gene lost 5 bases, with 12 bases spanning the gap. CDR3 loop: CASSSALGENIQYF. The CDR3 DNA reads as TGTGCCAGCAGTTCTGCCTTGGGGGAAAACATTCAGTACTTC. The variable domain in full, completed from reference TRBV28 and TRBJ2-4, reads DVKVTQSSRYLVKRTGEKVFLECVQDMDHENMFWYRQDPGLGLRLIYFSYDVKMKEKGDIPEGYSVSREKKERFSLILESASTNQTSMYLCASSSALGENIQYFGAGTRLSVL.

The chain uses TRBV29-1 and TRBJ2-1; the match to TRBD2 covers 9 bases. Germline CDR1 reads SQVTM; CDR2 reads ANQGSEA. The CDR3 covers 11 residues. V dropped 7 bases and J dropped 16; count of bases not matched to a gene: 11. The chain's CDR3 is CSGRAGTSFFF. CDR3 DNA sequence: TGCAGCGGCAGGGCCGGGACTAGCTTTTTCTTC.

This clone was seen once. The CDR3 region has the DNA TGTGCCAGCAGCGGAGGGACTTACAATGAGCAGTTCTTC. Protein sequence: CASSGGTYNEQFF. The rearrangement joins TRBV7-9 to TRBJ2-1; D is possibly TRBD2 (6 bases). The germline V gene has CDR1 SEHNR and CDR2 FQNEAQ (reference sequence). This CDR3 comprises 13 residues. Deletions cut 5 bases from V and 4 bases from J, with 9 bases between.

The chain joins TRBV10-1 to TRBJ2-7; 13 bases fit TRBD2. In germline, CDR1 is WNHNN, CDR2 SYGVQD (reference sequence). The V and J ends lost 6 bases and 7 bases, in that order; junction bases with no gene match: 3. This CDR3 has 13 residues. The CDR3 protein is CASSPGLAGEQYF. The CDR3 DNA sequence: TGCGCCAGCAGCCCGGGACTAGCGGGAGAGCAGTACTTC.

The rearrangement uses TRBV9 and TRBJ2-5; 8 bases match TRBD1. This CDR3 region has 15 residues. V gave up 0 bases and J gave up 5 bases; unmatched junction bases: 6. Per germline, CDR1 SGDLS and CDR2 YYNGEE. The CDR3 is CASSVDRGIRETQYF. CDR3 nucleotide sequence: TGTGCCAGCAGCGTAGACAGGGGGATCAGGGAGACCCAGTACTTC.

This clone was observed once. The DNA of the CDR3 is TGTGCCAGCAGTTTAGGGCAGGGGAGAATGTACGAGCAGTACTTC. Its translation: CASSLGQGRMYEQYF. This chain joins TRBV28 and TRBJ2-7; D may be TRBD1 (6 bases). The CDR3 totals 15 residues. V was trimmed by 2 bases and J by 4 bases, leaving 15 bases between them. Germline values: CDR1 MDHEN, CDR2 SYDVKM.

The chain is built from TRBV10-2 and TRBJ1-5, with TRBD1 as a possible D gene (6 bases). The germline V gene has CDR1 WSHSY and CDR2 SAAADI. Between the trimmed V and J ends, which lost 5 bases and 2 bases, there was a span of 13 bases. The CDR3 runs 15 residues. CDR3 DNA: TGCGCCAGCAGTATTCGGGGGGCCGGCAATCAGCCCCAGCATTTT. Amino acid sequence: CASSIRGAGNQPQHF.

The gene calls are TRBV14 and TRBJ2-2; D not resolved. The ends were cut back, 1 base at V and 1 base at J, with 4 bases in the middle. Per the germline V gene, CDR1 is SGHDN and CDR2 is FVKESK. This CDR3 has 14 residues. CDR3 residues: CASSQVMNTGELFF. In DNA, the CDR3 is TGTGCCAGCAGCCAAGTTATGAACACCGGGGAGCTGTTTTTT.

V and J are TRBV19 and TRBJ2-1; a weak D match, TRBD2 (7 bases). The CDR3 has 16 amino acids. CDR1 LNHDA and CDR2 SQIVND come from the germline V gene (reference sequence). Between the trimmed V and J ends, which lost 5 bases and 10 bases, there was a span of 24 bases. CDR3 DNA: TGTGCCAGTAGTTCGCCAGGGGAGCGAGCCGGGAGGGAGCAGTTCTTC. Its protein product is CASSSPGERAGREQFF.

Turning to this clone: Other DNA sequences from this sample encode an identical CDR3 as well. The chain couples TRBV7-9 to TRBJ2-7; tentative D call: TRBD1 (6 bases). There are 14 residues in the CDR3. V shed 5 bases and J shed 1 base, with 12 bases lying between them. Germline CDR1 is SEHNR and CDR2 is FQNEAQ (reference sequence). In nucleotides, the CDR3 is TGTGCCAGCAGCCACAGGGACCGATCCTACGAGCAGTACTTC. Its protein product is CASSHRDRSYEQYF.

The V gene is TRBV6-4, the J gene TRBJ1-1; a possible D gene is TRBD1 (5 bases). This CDR3 has 17 amino acids. V was trimmed by 7 bases and J by 1 base, leaving 22 bases between them. Germline-derived CDR1 and CDR2 are MRHNA and SNTAGT. Written as DNA, the CDR3 is TGTGCCAGCAATACCCGGGACGGATATGGTGGGAACACTGAAGCTTTCTTT. Protein product: CASNTRDGYGGNTEAFF.

The genes are TRBV4-1 and TRBJ1-5; tentative D call: TRBD1 (5 bases). Germline assignment: CDR1 MGHRA and CDR2 YSYEKL. This CDR3 comprises 17 residues. Deletions cut 2 bases from V and 0 bases from J, with 14 bases between. As DNA, the CDR3 is TGCGCCAGCAGCCAAAAGGCGGGGGGGGGTAGCAATCAGCCCCAGCATTTT. Translated, it gives CASSQKAGGGSNQPQHF.